A selection of T cell receptor beta chains follows, all from one sample in a study of blood T cell repertoires in COVID-19. Some clones are missing from TCRdb's copy, which holds only in-frame ones; the method was immunoSEQ multiplex PCR. The table lists more than 300,000 clones, 83% of them singletons, with about 4.9% in the top ten. The sample consisted of PBMCs or T cells enriched from blood (not recorded which). These TCRs come from a woman aged 45-60 years who had recovered from COVID-19. Both conserved end residues are part of each CDR3. Fields, in order: V gene, J gene, clone size, D gene, CDR3 DNA, CDR3 protein. A D gene is named only where the DNA matches it firmly. For some rows the clone size is stated as once, few or many, or as a class when expanded; others skip it.

v_call: TRBV2; j_call: TRBJ2-3; clone_size: once; d_call: .; cdr3_nt: TGTGCCAGCAGTGACAGGGGCACAGATACGCAGTATTTT; cdr3_aa: CASSDRGTDTQYF
v_call: TRBV18; j_call: TRBJ2-2; clone_size: .; d_call: .; cdr3_nt: TGTGCCAGCTCAGGAGTGATTCGAACGATCACCGGGGAGCTGTTTTTT; cdr3_aa: CASSGVIRTITGELFF
v_call: TRBV11-3; j_call: TRBJ2-3; clone_size: .; d_call: TRBD2; cdr3_nt: TGTGCCAGCAGCCCCCGGACTAGCGGGGTCTCGGCAGATACGCAGTATTTT; cdr3_aa: CASSPRTSGVSADTQYF
v_call: TRBV4-3; j_call: TRBJ2-1; clone_size: .; d_call: .; cdr3_nt: TGCGCCAGCAGCCAAGATGAGGGTAGCAGTTGGAGCTCCTACAATGAGCAGTTCTTC; cdr3_aa: CASSQDEGSSWSSYNEQFF
v_call: TRBV5-4; j_call: TRBJ2-1; clone_size: .; d_call: .; cdr3_nt: TGTGCCAGCAGCTTTGGTTCAGGGCTGGGCAATGAGCAGTTCTTC; cdr3_aa: CASSFGSGLGNEQFF
v_call: TRBV19; j_call: TRBJ1-5; clone_size: .; d_call: TRBD1; cdr3_nt: TGTGCCACCCTGGGGGACAGGGGAACGGGTCTGCAGCCCCAGCATTTT; cdr3_aa: CATLGDRGTGLQPQHF
v_call: TRBV27; j_call: TRBJ1-1; clone_size: once; d_call: TRBD1; cdr3_nt: TGTGCCAGCAGTCTTACTTTAGGACAGGGGATTGAAGCTTTCTTT; cdr3_aa: CASSLTLGQGIEAFF
v_call: TRBV6-5; j_call: TRBJ1-2; clone_size: .; d_call: TRBD1; cdr3_nt: TGTGCCAGCAGTCGGGACAGCGACTATGGCTACACCTTC; cdr3_aa: CASSRDSDYGYTF
v_call: TRBV9; j_call: TRBJ1-1; clone_size: .; d_call: .; cdr3_nt: TGTGCCAGCAGCCCGACAGGCGGGCAAAACACTGAAGCTTTCTTT; cdr3_aa: CASSPTGGQNTEAFF
v_call: TRBV3-1/TRBV3-2; j_call: TRBJ2-5; clone_size: .; d_call: TRBD2; cdr3_nt: TGTGCCAGCAGCCATAAAGCGGGAGGGCGGGAGACCCAGTACTTC; cdr3_aa: CASSHKAGGRETQYF
v_call: TRBV5-4; j_call: TRBJ2-3; clone_size: .; d_call: TRBD2; cdr3_nt: TGTGCCAGCAGGGCGGGGGACCTACACCGCACAGATACGCAGTATTTT; cdr3_aa: CASRAGDLHRTDTQYF
v_call: TRBV6-4; j_call: TRBJ2-7; clone_size: .; d_call: TRBD1; cdr3_nt: TGTGGAGAGGACAGGGCAGGGTACGAGCAGTACTTC; cdr3_aa: CGEDRAGYEQYF
v_call: TRBV30; j_call: TRBJ2-7; clone_size: .; d_call: .; cdr3_nt: TGTGCCTGGAGTCTGGGTCCCGGGGAGCAGTACTTC; cdr3_aa: CAWSLGPGEQYF
v_call: TRBV6-5; j_call: TRBJ2-7; clone_size: .; d_call: .; cdr3_nt: TGTGCCAGCAGTCCCGCCGGCGGCGAGCAGTACTTC; cdr3_aa: CASSPAGGEQYF
v_call: TRBV27; j_call: TRBJ1-5; clone_size: .; d_call: TRBD1; cdr3_nt: TGTGCCAGCAGTTTGGGGACAGGGGGCAATCAGCCCCAGCATTTT; cdr3_aa: CASSLGTGGNQPQHF
v_call: TRBV2; j_call: TRBJ1-1; clone_size: .; d_call: .; cdr3_nt: TGTGCCAGCAGCAGGAACACTGAAGCTTTCTTT; cdr3_aa: CASSRNTEAFF
v_call: TRBV2; j_call: TRBJ2-1; clone_size: .; d_call: .; cdr3_nt: TGTGCCAGCAGTGGGACAGAACCTACGTTTGAGTTCTTC; cdr3_aa: CASSGTEPTFEFF
v_call: TRBV11-2; j_call: TRBJ1-1; clone_size: .; d_call: .; cdr3_nt: TGTGCCAGCAGCTTCCTGGGGGGGGCGGCGAACACTGAAGCTTTCTTT; cdr3_aa: CASSFLGGAANTEAFF
v_call: TRBV6-5; j_call: TRBJ1-2; clone_size: .; d_call: TRBD1; cdr3_nt: TGTGCCAGCAGTTACGCCCTCCACAGGGGTCTCACCTTC; cdr3_aa: CASSYALHRGLTF
v_call: TRBV11-3; j_call: TRBJ1-3; clone_size: .; d_call: .; cdr3_nt: TGTGCCAGCAGGCCTCGGGGGGCTGGAAACACCATATATTTT; cdr3_aa: CASRPRGAGNTIYF
v_call: TRBV6-2/TRBV6-3; j_call: TRBJ2-1; clone_size: .; d_call: .; cdr3_nt: TGTGCCAGCAGTTACTTAGGCCCAGGGAATGAGCAGTTCTTC; cdr3_aa: CASSYLGPGNEQFF
v_call: TRBV11-3; j_call: TRBJ1-1; clone_size: .; d_call: TRBD1; cdr3_nt: TGTGCCAGCAGCTTAGTCTTATCGGGACAGGGGAACACTGAAGCTTTCTTT; cdr3_aa: CASSLVLSGQGNTEAFF
v_call: TRBV5-1; j_call: TRBJ1-2; clone_size: .; d_call: TRBD1; cdr3_nt: TGCGCCAGCAGCTTGGCGCCGGCAGGGGGCTTCTATGGCTACACCTTC; cdr3_aa: CASSLAPAGGFYGYTF
v_call: TRBV25-1; j_call: TRBJ2-5; clone_size: .; d_call: .; cdr3_nt: TGTGCCAGCAGTGATGTCAGGTCCGGAGAGACCCAGTACTTC; cdr3_aa: CASSDVRSGETQYF
v_call: TRBV7-9; j_call: TRBJ1-1; clone_size: .; d_call: TRBD1; cdr3_nt: TGTGCCAGCAGCTCCTCCGGGACAGGGGAAGACACTGAAGCTTTCTTT; cdr3_aa: CASSSSGTGEDTEAFF
v_call: TRBV11-3; j_call: TRBJ1-1; clone_size: few; d_call: TRBD1; cdr3_nt: TGTGCCAGCAGCCCAGGGGGTCAGTTTGGGACTGAAGCTTTCTTT; cdr3_aa: CASSPGGQFGTEAFF
v_call: TRBV19; j_call: TRBJ1-5; clone_size: .; d_call: TRBD1; cdr3_nt: TGTGCCAGTAGCCAGGGGGCCCAAGGGAGGCCCCAGCATTTT; cdr3_aa: CASSQGAQGRPQHF
v_call: TRBV6-5; j_call: TRBJ2-3; clone_size: .; d_call: TRBD2; cdr3_nt: TGTGCCAGCAGACTAGCGGGATTAGATACGCAGTATTTT; cdr3_aa: CASRLAGLDTQYF
v_call: TRBV30; j_call: TRBJ2-3; clone_size: .; d_call: TRBD2; cdr3_nt: TGTGCCTGGGGTACGGGACTAGCGGGGATTAGCACAGATACGCAGTATTTT; cdr3_aa: CAWGTGLAGISTDTQYF
v_call: TRBV10-3; j_call: TRBJ1-1; clone_size: once; d_call: TRBD1; cdr3_nt: TGTGCCATCAGTGAGTCCCCGGGACAGGGGGCTGGTGAAGCTTTCTTT; cdr3_aa: CAISESPGQGAGEAFF
v_call: TRBV7-2; j_call: TRBJ2-3; clone_size: .; d_call: TRBD1; cdr3_nt: TGTGCCAGCAGCTTAGCGCCCTTACAGGGGATGGTATACACAGATACGCAGTATTTT; cdr3_aa: CASSLAPLQGMVYTDTQYF
v_call: TRBV5-4; j_call: TRBJ1-1; clone_size: .; d_call: .; cdr3_nt: TGTGCCAGCAGCTTGGATTTACAGGCACATTTGAACACTGAAGCTTTCTTT; cdr3_aa: CASSLDLQAHLNTEAFF
v_call: TRBV18; j_call: TRBJ2-7; clone_size: .; d_call: TRBD2; cdr3_nt: TGTGCCAGCTCACCACCGAGCTCTAGCGGGAAATACGAGCAGTACTTC; cdr3_aa: CASSPPSSSGKYEQYF
v_call: TRBV5-1; j_call: TRBJ1-5; clone_size: once; d_call: TRBD1; cdr3_nt: TGCGCCAGCAGGTCCGGGACAGGGGGACCCAATAGCAATCAGCCCCAGCATTTT; cdr3_aa: CASRSGTGGPNSNQPQHF
v_call: TRBV6-2/TRBV6-3; j_call: TRBJ1-1; clone_size: .; d_call: TRBD1; cdr3_nt: TGTGCCAGCAGTACAAATCCGGGACAGGGGTACCGAAAAGCTTTCTTT; cdr3_aa: CASSTNPGQGYRKAFF
v_call: TRBV5-7; j_call: TRBJ1-5; clone_size: .; d_call: TRBD1; cdr3_nt: TGTGCCAGCAGACATCAGGGGGCGCAGGATCAGCCCCAGCATTTT; cdr3_aa: CASRHQGAQDQPQHF
v_call: TRBV19; j_call: TRBJ1-6; clone_size: .; d_call: TRBD1; cdr3_nt: TGTGCCAGTAGTCTCCGACAGGGGAGGAATTCACCCCTCCACTTT; cdr3_aa: CASSLRQGRNSPLHF
v_call: TRBV7-2; j_call: TRBJ1-2; clone_size: .; d_call: .; cdr3_nt: TGTGCCAGCAGCTTAGAAACGAAGAGTGGCTACACCTTC; cdr3_aa: CASSLETKSGYTF
v_call: TRBV25-1; j_call: TRBJ1-4; clone_size: .; d_call: .; cdr3_nt: TGTGCCAGCAGTGGGGGGGAGCCAGGGGAAAAACTGTTTTTT; cdr3_aa: CASSGGEPGEKLFF
v_call: TRBV5-1; j_call: TRBJ1-1; clone_size: .; d_call: TRBD1; cdr3_nt: TGCGCCAGCAGCTTGGGGGACAGGGAAGCTTTCTTT; cdr3_aa: CASSLGDREAFF
v_call: TRBV12-3/TRBV12-4; j_call: TRBJ1-2; clone_size: .; d_call: .; cdr3_nt: TGTGCCAGCAGTCCGGACAGCTATGGCTACACCTTC; cdr3_aa: CASSPDSYGYTF
v_call: TRBV19; j_call: TRBJ1-1; clone_size: .; d_call: TRBD1; cdr3_nt: TGTGCCAGTAGTGTCAGGGGGCAATACACTGAAGCTTTCTTT; cdr3_aa: CASSVRGQYTEAFF
v_call: TRBV27; j_call: TRBJ1-5; clone_size: .; d_call: TRBD1; cdr3_nt: TGTGCCAGCAGTCCATCACAGGGGGCGCGGGATCAGCCCCAGCATTTT; cdr3_aa: CASSPSQGARDQPQHF
v_call: TRBV3-1/TRBV3-2; j_call: TRBJ2-3; clone_size: .; d_call: .; cdr3_nt: TGTGCCAGCAGCCAAGCCGGGACTCCCAAGGCAGATACGCAGTATTTT; cdr3_aa: CASSQAGTPKADTQYF
v_call: TRBV5-1; j_call: TRBJ1-2; clone_size: .; d_call: .; cdr3_nt: TGCGCCAGCAGCTTGACAGCAAACACCTATGGCTACACCTTC; cdr3_aa: CASSLTANTYGYTF
v_call: TRBV27; j_call: TRBJ2-7; clone_size: .; d_call: .; cdr3_nt: TGTGCCAGCAGTTTAATCGACAGGATAGAGGAGCAGTACTTC; cdr3_aa: CASSLIDRIEEQYF
v_call: TRBV25-1; j_call: TRBJ1-2; clone_size: once; d_call: TRBD1; cdr3_nt: TGTGCCAGCAGTGTTAACAGGGGGCAAGTTGGCTACACCTTC; cdr3_aa: CASSVNRGQVGYTF
v_call: TRBV18; j_call: TRBJ2-3; clone_size: .; d_call: TRBD2; cdr3_nt: TGTGCCAGCTCACCTACTAGCGGGGTTCCCTTGGATACGCAGTATTTT; cdr3_aa: CASSPTSGVPLDTQYF
v_call: TRBV2; j_call: TRBJ2-3; clone_size: once; d_call: .; cdr3_nt: TGTGCCAGTAACAGGGGCACAGATACGCAGTATTTT; cdr3_aa: CASNRGTDTQYF
v_call: TRBV6-2/TRBV6-3; j_call: TRBJ2-3; clone_size: once; d_call: TRBD2; cdr3_nt: TGTGCCAGCAGTTACGGGGCGGGGGGCCCGACTAGCACAGATACGCAGTATTTT; cdr3_aa: CASSYGAGGPTSTDTQYF
v_call: TRBV12-5; j_call: TRBJ2-1; clone_size: once; d_call: TRBD1; cdr3_nt: TGTGCTAGTGGTTCCCGATTCCTCGGGGACAGCTCCTACAATGAGCAGTTCTTC; cdr3_aa: CASGSRFLGDSSYNEQFF
v_call: TRBV19; j_call: TRBJ1-5; clone_size: .; d_call: TRBD1; cdr3_nt: TGTGCCAGTAGTATAGGACAGGGACGAGCCCAGCATTTT; cdr3_aa: CASSIGQGRAQHF
v_call: TRBV7-8; j_call: TRBJ2-2; clone_size: once; d_call: .; cdr3_nt: TGTGCCAGCAGCTCCACAGGGAGTGGCGGGGAGCTGTTTTTT; cdr3_aa: CASSSTGSGGELFF